These T cell receptor beta chains were read from a single sample in a study of PD-L1 blockade in urothelial cancer. TCRdb keeps only in-frame clones here, not all; method: immunoSEQ multiplex PCR. The sample includes approximately 50,000 clones, around 84% of them seen just once. The sequencing here drew on PBMCs, taken around atezolizumab (anti-PD-L1) treatment. The receptors were sampled from a man between 65 and 79 years old with urothelial cancer. The CDR3 runs from the conserved cysteine through the conserved F or W. D genes are given only for firm matches. Expanded clones are given a class, and other clones once, few, many or no size at all.

D: -; size: -; J: TRBJ1-2; V: TRBV19; DNA: TGTGCCAGTACCGACAGCGACTATGGCTACACCTTC; CDR3: CASTDSDYGYTF
D: -; size: few; J: TRBJ1-6; V: TRBV7-2; DNA: TGTGCCAGCCAGACGAACAGGGTTGGTAATTCACCCCTCCACTTT; CDR3: CASQTNRVGNSPLHF
D: -; size: -; J: TRBJ1-1; V: TRBV18; DNA: TGTGCCAGCTCACCTGTGGACATGGGGAACACTGAAGCTTTCTTT; CDR3: CASSPVDMGNTEAFF
D: TRBD2; size: -; J: TRBJ2-1; V: TRBV5-4; DNA: TGTGCCAGCAGCAACCCTAGCGGGAGGCCGGGTGAGCAGTTCTTC; CDR3: CASSNPSGRPGEQFF
D: -; size: -; J: TRBJ2-7; V: TRBV14; DNA: TGTGCCAGCAGCCAAGCGGCAGGTCCTCCGTCGGACGAGCAGTACTTC; CDR3: CASSQAAGPPSDEQYF
D: TRBD1; size: once; J: TRBJ1-1; V: TRBV27; DNA: TGTGCCAGCAGATTAAGGGGGCGCACTGAAGCTTTCTTT; CDR3: CASRLRGRTEAFF
D: -; size: -; J: TRBJ1-1; V: TRBV7-2; DNA: TGTGCCAGCAGCTTCCCCAGGGTCACTGAAGCTTTCTTT; CDR3: CASSFPRVTEAFF
D: TRBD1; size: -; J: TRBJ2-2; V: TRBV5-1; DNA: TGCGCCAGCGCCGGGACAGCGAACACCGGGGAGCTGTTTTTT; CDR3: CASAGTANTGELFF
D: TRBD2; size: -; J: TRBJ2-1; V: TRBV28; DNA: TGTGCCAGCAGCACCGGGACTAGCGGGAAGGATGAGCAGTTCTTC; CDR3: CASSTGTSGKDEQFF
D: -; size: -; J: TRBJ2-3; V: TRBV9; DNA: TGTGCCAGCAGCGTAACGGGGTTCACAGATACGCAGTATTTT; CDR3: CASSVTGFTDTQYF
D: -; size: -; J: TRBJ1-2; V: TRBV7-9; DNA: TGTGCCAGCAGCTACCCCGGCGGTGAAGGCTACACCTTC; CDR3: CASSYPGGEGYTF
D: -; size: -; J: TRBJ1-3; V: TRBV11-3; DNA: TGTGCCAGCAGCTTCGGCAGGCGAATTAGTGGAAACACCATATATTTT; CDR3: CASSFGRRISGNTIYF
D: TRBD1; size: -; J: TRBJ2-7; V: TRBV27; DNA: TGTGCCAGCAGTCTAAACCGGGACAGGGCGTCCTACGAGCAGTACTTC; CDR3: CASSLNRDRASYEQYF
D: TRBD2; size: few; J: TRBJ2-1; V: TRBV9; DNA: TGTGCCAGCAGCGAACTAGCGTACAATGAGCAGTTCTTC; CDR3: CASSELAYNEQFF
D: -; size: -; J: TRBJ1-4; V: TRBV27; DNA: TGTGCCAGCAGTCCCCGCCCAGGGGCAGTAACTAATGAAAAACTGTTTTTT; CDR3: CASSPRPGAVTNEKLFF
D: TRBD2; size: once; J: TRBJ2-1; V: TRBV4-2; DNA: TGTGCCAGCAGCCAAGTCTCGGGGGGGGACTACAATGAGCAGTTCTTC; CDR3: CASSQVSGGDYNEQFF
D: -; size: few; J: TRBJ2-1; V: TRBV6-5; DNA: TGTGCCAGCTTAAAGGAGGGGTCCTACAATGAGCAGTTCTTC; CDR3: CASLKEGSYNEQFF
D: TRBD1; size: -; J: TRBJ1-2; V: TRBV28; DNA: TGTGCCACCTTACAATCGGACAGGGCGGGGTTGGGCTACACCTTC; CDR3: CATLQSDRAGLGYTF
D: TRBD2; size: -; J: TRBJ2-7; V: TRBV11-2; DNA: TGTGCCAGCAGCCCGGGGGGGACCTACGAGCAGTACTTC; CDR3: CASSPGGTYEQYF
D: TRBD1; size: -; J: TRBJ1-2; V: TRBV5-1; DNA: TGCGCCAGCAGCCCCGGACAGGGCCCAAACTATGGCTACACCTTC; CDR3: CASSPGQGPNYGYTF
D: -; size: -; J: TRBJ1-1; V: TRBV7-6; DNA: TGTGCCAGCAGCTTTAATTTGAACACTGAAGCTTTCTTT; CDR3: CASSFNLNTEAFF
D: -; size: -; J: TRBJ2-2; V: TRBV19; DNA: TGTGCCAGTAGTATGAGTGGGAGCGGCACCGGGGAGCTGTTTTTT; CDR3: CASSMSGSGTGELFF
D: -; size: -; J: TRBJ2-5; V: TRBV29-1; DNA: TGCAGCGCGGTTGGGGGGAAAGGAGAGACCCAGTACTTC; CDR3: CSAVGGKGETQYF
D: TRBD2; size: -; J: TRBJ2-3; V: TRBV5-1; DNA: TGCGCCAGCAGCTTAGCGGGAGGGGGTTCAGATACGCAGTATTTT; CDR3: CASSLAGGGSDTQYF
D: TRBD1; size: -; J: TRBJ1-4; V: TRBV28; DNA: TGTGCCAGCAGTTACACAGGGGGCAGGGAAAAACTGTTTTTT; CDR3: CASSYTGGREKLFF
D: TRBD2; size: -; J: TRBJ2-2; V: TRBV11-3; DNA: TGTGCCAGCAGCTCCCTAGCGGGAGGGAGAACCGGGGAGCTGTTTTTT; CDR3: CASSSLAGGRTGELFF
D: TRBD1; size: -; J: TRBJ1-6; V: TRBV10-3; DNA: TGTGCCATCAGCCGACAGGGGGAGGATTCACCCCTCCACTTT; CDR3: CAISRQGEDSPLHF
D: TRBD1; size: -; J: TRBJ2-5; V: TRBV7-3; DNA: TGTGCCAGCAGCTATCCGGACAGGGCGGCAGAGACCCAGTACTTC; CDR3: CASSYPDRAAETQYF
D: -; size: -; J: TRBJ2-6; V: TRBV6-5; DNA: TGTGCCAGCCATCAGGGTTATGGGGCCAACGTCCTGACTTTC; CDR3: CASHQGYGANVLTF
D: -; size: -; J: TRBJ2-2; V: TRBV7-2; DNA: TGTGCCAGCAGCCCGGGGCTAGCGTACACCGGGGAGCTGTTTTTT; CDR3: CASSPGLAYTGELFF
D: TRBD1; size: once; J: TRBJ1-1; V: TRBV27; DNA: TGTGCCAGCAGTTTGTTTGGGACAGGGGGAACTGAAGCTTTCTTT; CDR3: CASSLFGTGGTEAFF
D: -; size: -; J: TRBJ1-2; V: TRBV19; DNA: TGTGCCAGTAGTTTGCCCCCCTCTGGGGCCTATAACTATGGCTACACCTTC; CDR3: CASSLPPSGAYNYGYTF
D: -; size: -; J: TRBJ1-3; V: TRBV10-1; DNA: TGCGCCAGTCCGCGAGGGAGTACAGGGGGAAACACCATATATTTT; CDR3: CASPRGSTGGNTIYF
D: TRBD2; size: -; J: TRBJ2-1; V: TRBV30; DNA: TGTGCCTGGAGTGGTACTAGCGGGTACTACAATGAGCAGTTCTTC; CDR3: CAWSGTSGYYNEQFF